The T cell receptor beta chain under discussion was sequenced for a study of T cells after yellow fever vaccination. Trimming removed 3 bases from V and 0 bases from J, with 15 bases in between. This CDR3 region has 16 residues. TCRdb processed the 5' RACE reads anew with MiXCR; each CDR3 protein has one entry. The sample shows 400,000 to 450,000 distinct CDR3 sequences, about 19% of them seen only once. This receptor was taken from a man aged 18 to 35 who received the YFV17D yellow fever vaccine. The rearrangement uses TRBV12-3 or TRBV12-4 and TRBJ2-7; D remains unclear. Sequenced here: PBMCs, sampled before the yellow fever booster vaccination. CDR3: CASSLRVRAHSYEQYV. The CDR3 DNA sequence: TGTGCCAGCAGTTTGAGAGTGCGCGCCCACTCCTACGAGCAGTACGTC.